The source of this T cell receptor (beta chain) is a study of diagnostic markers for celiac disease. Germline V gene sequence: CDR1 DFQATT, CDR2 SNEGSKA (reference sequence). This CDR3 has 14 residues. TCRdb re-called the reads, yielding one record per CDR3 amino acid sequence without DNA. This sample contains approximately 800 distinct CDR3 sequences. This clonotype was obtained from a human donor. This table probably holds off-target reads from a library built for another chain. Sequencing was carried out using either unsorted cells or a sorted T cell fraction (not recorded which). The rearrangement uses TRBV20-1 and TRBJ2-2; TCRdb selects TRBD1, and the lack of DNA leaves this call unchecked. The CDR3 spells CSARDITGRGELFF.